This entry lists 22 T cell receptor beta chains sequenced from one sample in a study of identical twins. TCRdb redid the calling of the 5' RACE reads with MiXCR, one entry per CDR3 protein. The sample lists some 1,700,000 distinct CDR3 sequences; around 29% were seen once. Sequences were obtained from cord blood. Receptors were obtained from a newborn girl in good health.

The chain is built from TRBV20-1 and TRBJ1-2, with 7 positions matching TRBD1. The CDR3 is 14 amino acids. Germline assignment: CDR1 DFQATT and CDR2 SNEGSKA (reference sequence). V gave up 1 base and J gave up 8 bases; unmatched junction bases: 10. The CDR3 region has the DNA TGCAGTGCTAGAGGGGACAGAAGGGTAGTAGGCTACACCTTC. Protein: CSARGDRRVVGYTF.

This clonotype was counted a few times. V and J are TRBV21-1 and TRBJ2-3; the table's D call of TRBD2 was not tested on the DNA. TRBV21-1 represents a pseudogene. CDR3 length equals 17 residues. The CDR3 region is CASSKARASGFTDTQYF. In DNA form, the CDR3 reads TGTGCCAGCAGCAAAGCCCGGGCTAGCGGCTTCACAGATACGCAGTATTTT.

V usage is TRBV9 and J usage is TRBJ2-1; 8 bases agree with TRBD2. The CDR3 loop spans 20 amino acids. V lost 0 bases, J lost 0 bases, and 14 bases stayed unmatched. CDR1 SGDLS and CDR2 YYNGEE come from the germline V gene. Here the CDR3 reads CASSVGIKPLAGSSYNEQFF. The CDR3 DNA sequence: TGTGCCAGCAGCGTAGGGATCAAACCTCTAGCGGGTAGCTCCTACAATGAGCAGTTCTTC.

The table lists this clonotype with a few counts. The V call is TRBV6-5, the J call TRBJ2-3; D uncertain. The CDR3 contains 14 residues. The V gene's germline CDR1 is MNHEY and CDR2 SVGAGI. The V end was cut by 1 base, the J end by 2 bases, with 7 bases between. CDR3 nucleotide sequence: TGTGCCAGCAGTTACTTTCCCTCCACAGATACGCAGTATTTT. Protein product: CASSYFPSTDTQYF.

In its sample, this clonotype was seen a few times. The V gene is TRBV28, the J gene TRBJ2-4; D might be TRBD1 or TRBD2, each matching 6 bases. The CDR3 loop spans 16 amino acids. CDR1 and CDR2 (germline): MDHEN, SYDVKM. Trimming cost V 3 bases and J 0 bases, with 12 bases left between them. The DNA for the CDR3 is TGTGCCAGCAGTTTGGGGGGCGGAATAGCCAAAAACATTCAGTACTTC. Translation gives CASSLGGGIAKNIQYF.

This clonotype has only a few counts. The gene calls are TRBV4-2 and TRBJ2-4, with D perhaps given as TRBD1 or TRBD2 (7 bases each). CDR3 length: 15 amino acids. The V gene lost 1 base and the J gene lost 8 bases, with 15 bases spanning the gap. CDR1 and CDR2 from the germline V gene are LGHNA and YNFKEQ. CDR3 sequence reads: CASSQVSQGGDIQYF. The CDR3 bases are TGTGCCAGCAGCCAAGTCTCTCAGGGGGGGGACATTCAGTACTTC.

J is TRBJ2-7 and V is TRBV5-4; the match to TRBD1 covers 8 bases. The CDR3 is 15 amino acids. Germline lookup yields CDR1 SGHNT and CDR2 YYREEE (reference sequence). V gave up 1 base and J gave up 4 bases; unmatched junction bases: 7. The CDR3 is CASSLLPGGEYEQYF. The CDR3 DNA reads as TGTGCCAGCAGCTTGTTGCCAGGGGGCGAGTACGAGCAGTACTTC.

This clonotype turned up a few times. The chain recombines TRBV9 with TRBJ2-1, with 8 bases identical to TRBD1. Trimming removed 7 bases from V and 2 bases from J; junction bases left unmatched: 8. This CDR3 contains 15 residues. Germline CDR1 SGDLS, CDR2 YYNGEE. This CDR3 reads CASRGTGRPYNEQFF. CDR3 sequence (DNA): TGTGCCAGCCGGGGGACAGGAAGACCCTACAATGAGCAGTTCTTC.

This clonotype showed up just a few times. V is TRBV6-1 and J is TRBJ1-4, with a possible D match to TRBD1 (5 bases). CDR3 length equals 13 residues. CDR1 MNHNS and CDR2 SASEGT come from the germline V gene. Trimming removed 3 bases at V and 5 bases at J, with 7 bases between. DNA for the CDR3: TGTGCCAGCAGTGAGTGGGACAATGAAAAACTGTTTTTT. This codes for CASSEWDNEKLFF.

This chain uses TRBV10-3 with TRBJ2-3; D might be TRBD1 or TRBD2, each matching 6 bases. In germline, CDR1 is ENHRY, CDR2 SYGVKD. V gave up 0 bases and J gave up 7 bases, with 14 bases separating them. The CDR3 covers 15 residues. In DNA, the CDR3 is TGTGCCATCAGTGAGTCGACCGGGGGCCCCCATACGCAGTATTTT. Translated, it gives CAISESTGGPHTQYF.

J is TRBJ2-5 and V is TRBV28; D not certain. CDR1 and CDR2 (germline): MDHEN, SYDVKM. This CDR3 spans 15 amino acids. Trimming shortened V by 7 bases and J by 3 bases, and 18 bases separated the two germline ends. The CDR3, as DNA: TGTGCCAGCATAGATATGGGAAGGTCCGAAGAGACCCAGTACTTC. Protein sequence: CASIDMGRSEETQYF.

V and J are TRBV27 and TRBJ2-5; 8 bases map to TRBD2. V shed 5 bases, J shed 13 bases, and the junction held 12 bases outside the gene matches. This CDR3 is built from 13 residues. Germline loops: CDR1 MNHEY, CDR2 SMNVEV (reference sequence). CDR3 sequence (DNA): TGTGCCAGCAGTCCCCTTGGGAGCGGGAGTTCGTACTTC. It is translated as CASSPLGSGSSYF.

The rearrangement links TRBV7-8 to TRBJ2-3; D not resolved. Germline V lookup: CDR1 SGHVS, CDR2 FQNEAQ. Trimming shortened V by 1 base and J by 5 bases, and 19 bases separated the two germline ends. The CDR3 covers 17 residues. CDR3 protein: CASSLVVSTSARDTQYF. The CDR3, as DNA: TGTGCCAGCAGCTTAGTTGTTAGTACGAGTGCGAGAGATACGCAGTATTTT.

About this clonotype itself: A read error is possible here, since a much larger clone lies one base away. The final CDR3 position lacks the conserved phenylalanine or tryptophan, pointing to a likely read error. V and J are TRBV5-1 and TRBJ2-1; 9 bases agree with TRBD1. This CDR3 is 15 amino acids long. Germline trimming cut 3 bases from V and 2 bases from J; bases unmatched to any gene: 3. In germline, CDR1 is SGHRS, CDR2 YFSETQ. CDR3 residues: CASSSTGGAYNEQFL. CDR3 nucleotides: TGCGCCAGCAGCTCAACAGGGGGCGCCTACAATGAGCAGTTCTTA.

The chain combines TRBV20-1 with TRBJ2-5; 8 nucleotides match TRBD2. CDR3 length equals 13 residues. After removal of 8 bases from V and 2 bases from J, the junction contained 7 bases not matched to a gene. Germline CDR1 and CDR2: DFQATT and SNEGSKA (reference sequence). The CDR3 DNA reads TGCAGTCTTTTAGCGGGGACACAAGAGACCCAGTACTTC. It yields the protein CSLLAGTQETQYF.

The chain recombines TRBV20-1 with TRBJ1-5; no definite D call. Trimming cost V 2 bases and J 0 bases, with 14 bases left between them. CDR1 is DFQATT and CDR2 is SNEGSKA in the germline V gene (reference sequence). This CDR3 has 16 amino acids. In nucleotides, the CDR3 is TGCAGTGCTAGAAATCAGAGGGCCCGTAGCAATCAGCCCCAGCATTTT. Amino acid sequence: CSARNQRARSNQPQHF.

This chain connects TRBV7-6 to TRBJ2-3; TRBD2 matches at 9 bases. With 1 base clipped from V and 6 bases from J, the junction kept 8 bases outside the gene matches. CDR3 size: 16 residues. Germline loops: CDR1 SGHVS, CDR2 FNYEAQ. The CDR3 nucleotides read TGTGCCAGCAGCTTAGGAGCAGTGGGACTAGCTGATACGCAGTATTTT. It codes for CASSLGAVGLADTQYF. The entire variable domain, with the rest obtained from reference TRBV7-6 and TRBJ2-3, is as follows: GAGVSQSPRYKVTKRGQDVALRCDPISGHVSLYWYRQALGQGPEFLTYFNYEAQQDKSGLPNDRFSAERPEGSISTLTIQRTEQRDSAMYRCASSLGAVGLADTQYFGPGTRLTVL.

The chain couples TRBV20-1 to TRBJ2-1; 11 bases fit TRBD2. After removal of 5 bases from V and 7 bases from J, the junction contained 4 bases not matched to a gene. There are 13 residues in the CDR3. Germline V gives CDR1 DFQATT, CDR2 SNEGSKA (reference sequence). CDR3 coding DNA: TGCAGTGCTTTTAGCGGGGGGGATAATGAGCAGTTCTTC. Translation gives CSAFSGGDNEQFF.

A few counts support this clonotype. J is TRBJ1-2 and V is TRBV16, with a possible D match to TRBD1 (6 bases). Germline V gives CDR1 KGHSY, CDR2 FQNENV. With 4 bases removed from V and 2 bases from J, the gap between germline ends came to 14 bases. The CDR3 length is 15 residues. The CDR3 region is CASSRILQGNYGYTF. CDR3 in DNA: TGTGCCAGCAGCCGAATATTACAGGGAAACTATGGCTACACCTTC.

This rearrangement joins TRBV20-1 to TRBJ2-1; 9 bases are a match to TRBD2. CDR1 and CDR2 (germline): DFQATT, SNEGSKA (reference sequence). With 2 bases clipped from V and 12 bases from J, the junction kept 11 bases outside the gene matches. The CDR3 covers 14 residues. CDR3 bases: TGCAGTGCTAGACCTACTGGCGGGGGGGCCGGGCAGTTCTTC. It specifies CSARPTGGGAGQFF.

J is TRBJ1-1 and V is TRBV20-1, with D possibly TRBD1 on 6 matching bases. Germline V gene lookup returns CDR1 DFQATT and CDR2 SNEGSKA (reference sequence). The CDR3 contains 14 residues. Trimming stripped 4 bases from V and 1 base from J, with 13 bases between. The CDR3 reads CSAIKTGPNTEAFF. CDR3 nucleotides: TGCAGTGCTATAAAGACAGGCCCGAACACTGAAGCTTTCTTT.

This clonotype came up a few times. The chain couples TRBV5-1 to TRBJ2-6, with TRBD1 matching 7 bases. V was pared by 3 bases and J by 2 bases, with 8 bases of the junction left unmatched. The CDR3 runs to 17 residues. From germline, CDR1 is SGHRS and CDR2 YFSETQ. CDR3: CASSWDSREAGANVLTF. CDR3 nucleotide sequence: TGCGCCAGCAGCTGGGACAGTCGGGAAGCTGGGGCCAACGTCCTGACTTTC.